This T cell receptor (beta chain) was sequenced for a study of shared clonotypes between healthy human individuals. Regarding the study as a whole: The diversity represented, both genetic and in exposure history, was limited by few donors.

Produced via immunoSEQ multiplex PCR; TCRdb's table is partial and in-frame only. The sample includes about 2.1 million clones, 85% to 95% of them seen just once. CD45RO-negative CD8 cells positively selected for CCR7 made up the naive population, which excluded terminally differentiated effector memory CD45RA+ cells. The CDR3 is made up of 15 amino acids. V was shortened by 5 bases and J by 6 bases, with 19 bases between the two germline ends. Germline V gene sequence: CDR1 SGHRS, CDR2 YFSETQ. Regarding this clone: Antigen unknown.

The clonotype originates from a young man in good health. Some clones in this sample may be carry-over from other donors' samples. Material: naive CD8+ T cells from PBMCs. The gene calls are TRBV5-1 and TRBJ2-3; D not certain. Here the CDR3 DNA reads TGCGCCAGCAGGGCTGCAGGCCTGGGCTGGGATACGCAGTATTTT. Translating it yields CASRAAGLGWDTQYF.